The 11 T cell receptor beta chains listed next were all sequenced from one sample in a study of glioma-infiltrating T cells after dendritic cell vaccination. This table comes from immunoSEQ multiplex PCR, and its TCRdb copy is limited to in-frame clones, with some not included. The sample shows about 92,000 clones, about nine tenths of them seen only once. The sequencing used blood, collected before dendritic cell vaccination. These receptors all stem from a human donor with glioblastoma.

V is TRBV5-1 and J is TRBJ2-1; 11 nucleotides line up with TRBD2. The ends lost 0 bases at V and 2 bases at J; junction bases unmatched: 1. This CDR3 comprises 16 residues. Germline CDR1 is SGHRS and CDR2 is YFSETQ. CDR3 residues: CASSLGLAGTYNEQFF. The CDR3 DNA is TGCGCCAGCAGCTTGGGACTAGCGGGAACCTACAATGAGCAGTTCTTC.

The chain is built from TRBV10-3 and TRBJ2-5; 7 positions match TRBD2. The CDR3 length is 16 residues. V dropped 2 bases and J dropped 3; count of bases not matched to a gene: 9. Germline V gene sequence: CDR1 ENHRY, CDR2 SYGVKD. The DNA for the CDR3 is TGTGCCATCAGTGAGAGTGGTAGCGGGTTGGAAGAGACCCAGTACTTC. It codes for CAISESGSGLEETQYF.

The chain joins TRBV6-5 to TRBJ1-3; D gene ambiguous. The CDR3 extends over 15 amino acids. In germline, CDR1 is MNHEY, CDR2 SVGAGI. V was pared by 7 bases and J by 4 bases, with 17 bases between. CDR3: CASMRGKRAGNTIYF. CDR3 DNA: TGTGCCAGCATGAGAGGGAAAAGGGCCGGAAACACCATATATTTT.

The chain recombines TRBV4-1 with TRBJ2-6; a weak D match, TRBD2 (6 bases). The germline V gene has CDR1 MGHRA and CDR2 YSYEKL. Trimming removed 4 bases at V and 0 bases at J, with 16 bases between. The CDR3 is 18 amino acids. CDR3 in DNA: TGCGCCAGCAGCCGCCACGGGACTCCTGACTCTGGGGCCAACGTCCTGACTTTC. Translated, it gives CASSRHGTPDSGANVLTF.

The CDR3 region is CASSLDGLNGYTF. DNA for the CDR3: TGCGCCAGCAGCTTGGACGGGTTGAATGGCTACACCTTC. The rearrangement uses TRBV5-1 and TRBJ1-2; D remains unclear. V was pared by 0 bases and J by 6 bases, with 9 bases between. Germline CDR1 reads SGHRS; CDR2 reads YFSETQ. The CDR3 sequence is 13 residues long.

The rearrangement uses TRBV5-1 and TRBJ2-1; a weak D match, TRBD2 (5 bases). V lost 5 bases and J 10 bases, leaving 22 bases between the germline ends. This CDR3 is built from 15 residues. Germline-derived CDR1 and CDR2 are SGHRS and YFSETQ. The DNA of the CDR3 is TGCGCCAGCAGATTGTCGGGGTCTTGGAATATGGAGCAGTTCTTC. Its protein is CASRLSGSWNMEQFF. Full variable domain (missing parts from reference TRBV5-1 and TRBJ2-1): KAGVTQTPRYLIKTRGQQVTLSCSPISGHRSVSWYQQTPGQGLQFLFEYFSETQRNKGNFPGRFSGRQFSNSRSEMNVSTLELGDSALYLCASRLSGSWNMEQFFGPGTRLTVL.

This rearrangement joins TRBV18 to TRBJ1-1; 9 bases are a match to TRBD1. Germline values: CDR1 KGHSH, CDR2 LQKENI. There are 12 residues in the CDR3. Trimming cost V 4 bases and J 11 bases; bases outside gene matches: 5. The CDR3 sequence: CASSRTGVGAFF. The CDR3 region has the DNA TGTGCCAGCTCACGGACAGGGGTTGGTGCTTTCTTT.

V usage is TRBV28 and J usage is TRBJ2-7; TRBD2 matches 10 bases. CDR3 length: 18 amino acids. CDR1 is MDHEN and CDR2 is SYDVKM in the germline V gene. Losses at the gene ends were 2 bases for V and 0 bases for J; bases not matched to a gene: 10. DNA of the CDR3: TGTGCCAGCAGTTTACCCGAACGACTAGCGGGTAGCTCCTACGAGCAGTACTTC. It is translated as CASSLPERLAGSSYEQYF.

The gene calls are TRBV27 and TRBJ1-2; unclear D gene. CDR1 and CDR2 from the germline V gene are MNHEY and SMNVEV (reference sequence). Trimming left V 7 bases short and J 0 bases short, with 9 bases between. The CDR3 loop spans 13 amino acids. The CDR3 DNA sequence: TGTGCCAGCAAATATACATCTAACTATGGCTACACCTTC. Translation gives CASKYTSNYGYTF.

The table lists this clone with a count of one. The chain combines TRBV5-1 with TRBJ1-1; tentative D call: TRBD1 (6 bases). This CDR3 spans 16 amino acids. Germline lookup yields CDR1 SGHRS and CDR2 YFSETQ. V shed 0 bases and J shed 5 bases, with 17 bases lying between them. The CDR3 DNA reads TGCGCCAGCAGCTTGGAGGTACAGGGCCGAGGTACTGAAGCTTTCTTT. Protein: CASSLEVQGRGTEAFF. The variable domain in full, with the rest retrieved from reference TRBV5-1 and TRBJ1-1, is KAGVTQTPRYLIKTRGQQVTLSCSPISGHRSVSWYQQTPGQGLQFLFEYFSETQRNKGNFPGRFSGRQFSNSRSEMNVSTLELGDSALYLCASSLEVQGRGTEAFFGQGTRLTVV.

The chain's CDR3 is CASSPRKGRDNEQFF. CDR3 in DNA: TGTGCCAGCAGCCCCCGTAAGGGGAGGGACAATGAGCAGTTCTTC. The V call is TRBV7-6, the J call TRBJ2-1; 7 bases are a match to TRBD2. The junction had 9 bases not matched to a gene; V was cut back by 5 bases and J by 5 bases. There are 15 residues in the CDR3. Germline CDR1 is SGHVS and CDR2 is FNYEAQ.